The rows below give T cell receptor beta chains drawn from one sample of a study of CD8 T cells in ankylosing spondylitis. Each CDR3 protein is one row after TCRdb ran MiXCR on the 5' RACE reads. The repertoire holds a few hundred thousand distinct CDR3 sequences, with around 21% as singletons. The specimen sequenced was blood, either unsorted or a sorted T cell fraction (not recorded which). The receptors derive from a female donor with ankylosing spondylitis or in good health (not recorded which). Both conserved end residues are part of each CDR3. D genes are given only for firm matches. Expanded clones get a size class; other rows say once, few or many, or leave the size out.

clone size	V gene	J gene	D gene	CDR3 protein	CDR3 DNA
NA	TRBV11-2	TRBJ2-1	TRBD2	CASSDAGTSGYNEQFF	TGTGCCAGCAGCGATGCCGGGACTAGCGGCTACAATGAGCAGTTCTTC
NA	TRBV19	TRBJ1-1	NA	CASSLGEVNTEAFF	TGTGCCAGTAGTCTGGGGGAGGTGAACACTGAAGCTTTCTTT
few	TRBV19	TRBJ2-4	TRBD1	CASTPGQGGNIQYF	TGTGCCAGTACCCCGGGACAGGGTGGAAACATTCAGTACTTC
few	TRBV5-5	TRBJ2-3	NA	CASNQAGDTQYF	TGTGCCAGCAATCAGGCGGGTGATACGCAGTATTTT
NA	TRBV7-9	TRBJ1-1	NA	CASSPRQGPAFF	TGTGCCAGCAGCCCCAGGCAGGGTCCTGCTTTCTTT
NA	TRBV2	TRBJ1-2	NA	CASRAGGGYTF	TGTGCCAGCAGAGCAGGAGGTGGCTACACCTTC
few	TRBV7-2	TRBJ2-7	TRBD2	CASSFREALSYEQYF	TGTGCCAGCAGTTTCCGGGAGGCCCTCTCCTACGAGCAGTACTTC
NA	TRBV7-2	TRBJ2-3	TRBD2	CASSLAVTSADTQYF	TGTGCCAGCAGCTTAGCGGTTACTAGCGCAGATACGCAGTATTTT
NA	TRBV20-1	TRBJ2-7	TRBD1	CSAWGQSEQYF	TGCAGTGCCTGGGGACAGAGCGAGCAGTACTTC
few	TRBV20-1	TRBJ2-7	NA	CSAGGGGQIYEQYF	TGCAGTGCTGGGGGCGGTGGGCAGATCTACGAGCAGTACTTC
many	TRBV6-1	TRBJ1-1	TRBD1	CASRWDSRNTEAFF	TGTGCCAGCAGATGGGACAGCCGGAACACTGAAGCTTTCTTT
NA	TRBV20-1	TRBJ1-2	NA	CSAEGGRTNYGYTF	TGCAGTGCTGAGGGGGGGCGGACGAACTATGGCTACACCTTC
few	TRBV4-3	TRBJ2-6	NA	CASSRITGANVLTF	TGCGCCAGCAGCCGTATTACTGGGGCCAACGTCCTGACTTTC
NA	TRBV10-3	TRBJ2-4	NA	CATMERGKNIQYF	TGTGCCACCATGGAGAGGGGCAAAAACATTCAGTACTTC
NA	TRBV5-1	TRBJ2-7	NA	CASSLYEGVYEQYF	TGCGCCAGCAGCTTGTACGAGGGGGTGTACGAGCAGTACTTC